Following are 10 T cell receptor beta chains from one sample sequenced in a study of cytomegalovirus exposure and HLA in healthy donors (dated by TCRdb to about 2017). The method was the immunoSEQ multiplex PCR assay. The multiplex PCR relied on a mix of 60 forward primers for TCR Vbeta segments and 13 reverse primers for TCR Jbeta segments. TCRdb provides this immuneACCESS table in a form limited to in-frame rearrangements. Some clones are lacking; in checked studies, under half of them reflect an unresolved V gene, and why the rest are absent is not known. This sample is represented by some 200,000 clones; 75% to 90% of them were singletons. Less than 7% of the sample goes to the ten largest clones. Sequencing was performed on PBMCs. The receptor set was obtained from a man aged 35 to 55 in good health and CMV-seropositive.

This chain connects TRBV6-6 to TRBJ2-7, with TRBD2 identical over 8 bases. The CDR3 covers 14 residues. Germline V CDR1 and CDR2: MNHNY, SVGAGI (reference sequence). Trimming removed 6 bases from V and 1 base from J; junction bases left unmatched: 5. As DNA, the CDR3 is TGTGCCAGCAGGATAGCGGGGAAATCCTACGAGCAGTACTTC. Residues: CASRIAGKSYEQYF.

This chain uses TRBV25-1 with TRBJ2-5; possible D gene TRBD2, 5 bases. The V gene lost 3 bases and the J gene lost 5 bases, with 19 bases spanning the gap. Per germline, CDR1 MGHDK and CDR2 SYGVNS. This CDR3 is 16 amino acids long. CDR3 sequence reads: CASSEGLVDSGETQYF. The CDR3 DNA follows: TGTGCCAGCAGTGAGGGTCTTGTGGATTCGGGGGAGACCCAGTACTTC. The full variable domain, in which reference TRBV25-1 and TRBJ2-5 provide the parts outside the CDR3, is EADIYQTPRYLVIGTGKKITLECSQTMGHDKMYWYQQDPGMELHLIHYSYGVNSTEKGDLSSESTVSRIRTEHFPLTLESARPSHTSQYLCASSEGLVDSGETQYFGPGTRLLVL.

In its sample, this clone was seen a few times. The J gene is TRBJ2-5, the V gene TRBV12-5; 7 nucleotides match TRBD2. V lost 4 bases to trimming and J lost 4 bases; unmatched junction nucleotides: 6. Germline V gene lookup returns CDR1 LGHNT and CDR2 FRNRAP. This CDR3 spans 14 amino acids. The CDR3 coding sequence is TGTGCTAGTGGTTCCGGACTAGAGGGAGAGACCCAGTACTTC. It encodes CASGSGLEGETQYF.

This chain connects TRBV7-2 to TRBJ1-1; D may be TRBD1 (6 bases). The CDR3 length is 16 residues. Trimming cost V 1 base and J 4 bases, with 16 bases left between them. Germline loops: CDR1 SGHTA, CDR2 FQGNSA. Written as DNA, the CDR3 is TGTGCCAGCAGCTTAGTAGGGCAGGGGCTGGGCACTGAAGCTTTCTTT. Translating gives CASSLVGQGLGTEAFF.

This CDR3 is CASSESGTTSGNTIYF. As DNA, the CDR3 is TGCGCCAGCAGTGAGTCGGGCACGACCTCTGGAAACACCATATATTTT. The chain is built from TRBV10-2 and TRBJ1-3, with D unresolved. This CDR3 region has 16 residues. V was pared by 0 bases and J by 0 bases, with 9 bases between. Germline values: CDR1 WSHSY, CDR2 SAAADI.

The chain has TRBV12-2 and TRBJ2-5; TRBD2 is the table's D call, not checked against the DNA. TRBV12-2 is tagged as a pseudogene. This CDR3 spans 18 amino acids. The DNA for the CDR3 is TGTGCAAGTCGCGTCGGGACTAGCGGGGGGAACACCCAAGAGACCCAGTACTTC. Translating it yields CASRVGTSGGNTQETQYF.

This chain links TRBV18 with TRBJ1-1; possible D gene TRBD1, 6 bases. Germline loops: CDR1 KGHSH, CDR2 LQKENI. V shed 0 bases and J shed 8 bases, with 7 bases lying between them. The CDR3 consists of 12 residues. Here the CDR3 DNA reads TGTGCCAGCTCACCACCGACAGGAGAAGCTTTCTTT. This sequence encodes CASSPPTGEAFF.

The V gene is TRBV30, the J gene TRBJ2-1; possibly TRBD2 for D (7 bases). The germline CDR1 and CDR2 sequences are GTSNPN and SVGIG (reference sequence). The CDR3 has 14 amino acids. The ends were cut back, 5 bases at V and 9 bases at J, with 20 bases in the middle. The CDR3 bases are TGTGCCTGGGGAGGCCTGGGGGGGCGGGGTGAGCAGTTCTTC. Translation gives CAWGGLGGRGEQFF.

The rearrangement links TRBV5-1 to TRBJ2-3; perhaps TRBD2 as D (6 bases). V lost 0 bases, J lost 0 bases, and 8 bases lay in between. The CDR3 length is 15 residues. CDR1 is SGHRS, CDR2 YFSETQ, per germline. In nucleotides, the CDR3 is TGCGCCAGCAGCTTGGCGGGGGTTAGCACAGATACGCAGTATTTT. This translates into CASSLAGVSTDTQYF.

Here the CDR3 reads CASSRDRVNTEAFF. Here the CDR3 DNA reads TGTGCCAGCAGTCGGGACAGAGTGAACACTGAAGCTTTCTTT. V is TRBV6-1 and J is TRBJ1-1, with 7 bases aligning to TRBD1. Trimming at V came to 5 bases and at J to 0 bases, leaving 3 bases not matched to a gene. This CDR3 is built from 14 residues. Germline CDR1 MNHNS, CDR2 SASEGT.